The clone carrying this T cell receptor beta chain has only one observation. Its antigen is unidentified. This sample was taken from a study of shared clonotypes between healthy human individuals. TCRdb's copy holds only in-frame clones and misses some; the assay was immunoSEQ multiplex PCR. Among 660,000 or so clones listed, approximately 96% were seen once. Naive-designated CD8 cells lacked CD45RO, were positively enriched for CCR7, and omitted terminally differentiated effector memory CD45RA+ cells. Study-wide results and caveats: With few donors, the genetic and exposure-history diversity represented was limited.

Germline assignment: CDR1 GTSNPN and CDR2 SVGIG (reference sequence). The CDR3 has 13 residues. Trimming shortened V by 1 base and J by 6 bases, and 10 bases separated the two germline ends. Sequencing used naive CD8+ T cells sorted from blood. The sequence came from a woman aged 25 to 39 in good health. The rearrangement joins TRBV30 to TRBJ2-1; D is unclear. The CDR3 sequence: CAWSAHNVNEQFF. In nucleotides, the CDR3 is TGTGCCTGGAGTGCCCATAATGTCAATGAGCAGTTCTTC.